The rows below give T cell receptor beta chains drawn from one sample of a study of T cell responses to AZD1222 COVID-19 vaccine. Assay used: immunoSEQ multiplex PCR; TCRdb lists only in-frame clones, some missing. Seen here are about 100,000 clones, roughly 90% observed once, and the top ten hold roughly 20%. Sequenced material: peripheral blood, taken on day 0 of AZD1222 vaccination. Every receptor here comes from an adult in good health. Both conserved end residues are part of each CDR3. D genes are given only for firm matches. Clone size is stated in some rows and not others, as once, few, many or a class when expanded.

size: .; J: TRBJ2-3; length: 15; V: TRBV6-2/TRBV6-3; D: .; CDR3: CASSYFSGRTDTQYF; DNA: TGTGCCAGCAGTTACTTCTCGGGACGCACAGATACGCAGTATTTT
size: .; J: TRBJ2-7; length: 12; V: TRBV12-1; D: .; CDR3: CASSLKSYEQYF; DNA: TGTGCCAGCAGCCTAAAATCCTACGAGCAGTACTTC
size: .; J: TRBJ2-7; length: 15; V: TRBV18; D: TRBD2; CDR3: CASSPGGGDSYEQYF; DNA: TGTGCCAGCTCACCAGGCGGGGGGGATTCCTACGAGCAGTACTTC
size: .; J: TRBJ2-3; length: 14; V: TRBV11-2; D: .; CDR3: CASSLFLAVDTQYF; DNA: TGTGCCAGCAGCTTGTTCCTAGCCGTAGATACGCAGTATTTT
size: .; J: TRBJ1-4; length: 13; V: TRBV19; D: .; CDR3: CASSPRRGEKLFF; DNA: TGTGCCAGTAGTCCACGCAGGGGAGAAAAACTGTTTTTT
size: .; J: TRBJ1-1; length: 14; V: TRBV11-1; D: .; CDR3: CASSMTDLNTEAFF; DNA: TGTGCCAGCAGCATGACGGACCTGAACACTGAAGCTTTCTTT
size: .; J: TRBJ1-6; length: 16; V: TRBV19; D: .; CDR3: CASSMEMGWYNSPLHF; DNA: TGTGCCAGTAGTATGGAGATGGGGTGGTATAATTCACCCCTCCACTTT
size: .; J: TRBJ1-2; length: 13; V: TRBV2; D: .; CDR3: CASSTQENYGYTF; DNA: TGTGCCAGCAGTACTCAGGAGAACTATGGCTACACCTTC
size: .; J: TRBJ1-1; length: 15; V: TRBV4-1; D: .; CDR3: CASSYQAGLNTEAFF; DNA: TGCGCCAGCAGTTATCAGGCAGGTTTGAACACTGAAGCTTTCTTT
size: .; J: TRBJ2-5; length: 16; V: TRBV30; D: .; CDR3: CAWSVLGSVIQETQYF; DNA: TGTGCCTGGAGTGTTTTGGGTAGCGTAATCCAAGAGACCCAGTACTTC
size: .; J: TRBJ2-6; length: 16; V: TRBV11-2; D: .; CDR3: CASSLPQKSGANVLTF; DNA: TGTGCCAGCAGCTTACCGCAGAAGTCTGGGGCCAACGTCCTGACTTTC
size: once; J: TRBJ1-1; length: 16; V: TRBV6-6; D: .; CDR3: CASSYSAGGVDTEAFF; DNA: TGTGCCAGCAGTTACTCTGCGGGGGGCGTTGACACTGAAGCTTTCTTT
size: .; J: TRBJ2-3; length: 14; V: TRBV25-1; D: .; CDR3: CASSQTAFTDTQYF; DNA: TGTGCCAGCAGCCAGACAGCTTTCACAGATACGCAGTATTTT
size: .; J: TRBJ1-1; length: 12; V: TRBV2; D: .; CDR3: CASIQETVPAFF; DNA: TGTGCCAGCATACAGGAGACAGTACCAGCTTTCTTT
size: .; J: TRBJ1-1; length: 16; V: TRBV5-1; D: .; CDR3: CASSLASVGVLTEAFF; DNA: TGCGCCAGCAGCTTGGCCAGTGTGGGGGTCCTGACTGAAGCTTTCTTT
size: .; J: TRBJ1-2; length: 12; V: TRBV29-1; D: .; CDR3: CSTSGISYGYTF; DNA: TGCAGCACTTCCGGGATCTCATATGGCTACACCTTC
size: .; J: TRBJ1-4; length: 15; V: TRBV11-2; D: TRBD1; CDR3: CASSSPDRGSEKLFF; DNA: TGTGCCAGCAGCTCCCCGGACAGGGGGAGTGAAAAACTGTTTTTT
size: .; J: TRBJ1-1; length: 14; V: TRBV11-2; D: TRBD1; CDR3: CASSLVYETGGAFF; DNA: TGTGCCAGCAGCTTAGTTTATGAGACAGGGGGGGCTTTCTTT
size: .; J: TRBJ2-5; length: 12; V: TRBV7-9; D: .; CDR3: CASRAAQETQYF; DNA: TGTGCCAGCCGGGCAGCTCAAGAGACCCAGTACTTC
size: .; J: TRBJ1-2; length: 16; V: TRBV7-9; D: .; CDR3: CASSPLQLGVRSGYTF; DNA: TGTGCCAGCAGCCCCCTCCAATTAGGGGTTAGAAGTGGCTACACCTTC
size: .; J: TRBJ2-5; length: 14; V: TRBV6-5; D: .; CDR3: CASSPPRGRETQYF; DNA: TGTGCCAGCAGTCCCCCTAGAGGTCGGGAGACCCAGTACTTC
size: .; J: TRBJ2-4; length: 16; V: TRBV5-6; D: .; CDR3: CASSPLTTGGVNIQYF; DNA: TGTGCCAGCAGCCCCCTCACCACAGGGGGGGTCAACATTCAGTACTTC
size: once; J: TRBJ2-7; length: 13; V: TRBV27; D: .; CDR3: CASSFNRDYEQYF; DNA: TGTGCCAGCAGTTTTAACAGAGACTACGAGCAGTACTTC
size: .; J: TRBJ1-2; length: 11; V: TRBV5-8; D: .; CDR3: CASSLVYGYTF; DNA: TGTGCCAGCAGCCTGGTTTATGGCTACACCTTC
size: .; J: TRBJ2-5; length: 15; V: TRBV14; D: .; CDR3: CASSLLGGGAETQYF; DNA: TGTGCCAGCAGCCTACTAGGGGGGGGAGCGGAGACCCAGTACTTC
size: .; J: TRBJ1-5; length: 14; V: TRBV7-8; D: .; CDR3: CASSLSGTYQPQHF; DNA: TGTGCCAGCAGCTTATCCGGGACATATCAGCCCCAGCATTTT
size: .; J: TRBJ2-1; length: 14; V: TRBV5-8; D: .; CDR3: CASSLAEGPFKQFF; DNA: TGTGCCAGCAGCTTGGCGGAGGGGCCTTTTAAGCAGTTCTTC
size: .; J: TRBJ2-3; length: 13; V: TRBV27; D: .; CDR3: CASSPQGRDTQYF; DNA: TGTGCCAGCAGTCCGCAGGGGAGAGATACGCAGTATTTT
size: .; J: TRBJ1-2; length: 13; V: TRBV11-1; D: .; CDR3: CASSWGQDYGYTF; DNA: TGTGCCAGCAGCTGGGGCCAGGATTATGGCTACACCTTC
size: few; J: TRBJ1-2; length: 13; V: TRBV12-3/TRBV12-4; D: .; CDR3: CASSLGRAYGYTF; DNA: TGTGCCAGCAGTTTGGGACGGGCCTATGGCTACACCTTC
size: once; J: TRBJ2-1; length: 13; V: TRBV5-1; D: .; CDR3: CASSLRQRDEQFF; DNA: TGCGCCAGCAGCTTGAGGCAACGTGACGAGCAGTTCTTC
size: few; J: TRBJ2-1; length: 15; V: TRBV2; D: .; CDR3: CAYTGDQGIYNEQFF; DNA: TGTGCCTACACCGGGGACCAGGGGATCTACAATGAGCAGTTCTTC
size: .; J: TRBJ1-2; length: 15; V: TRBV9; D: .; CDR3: CASSVSQWGDYGYTF; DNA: TGTGCCAGCAGCGTATCCCAATGGGGAGACTATGGCTACACCTTC
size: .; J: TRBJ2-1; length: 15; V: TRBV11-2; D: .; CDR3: CASSSRLLSYNEQFF; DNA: TGTGCCAGCAGCTCGAGACTGCTTTCCTACAATGAGCAGTTCTTC
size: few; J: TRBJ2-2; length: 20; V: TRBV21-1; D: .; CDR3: CASSITHRDRADSRTGELFF; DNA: TGTGCCAGCAGCATAACTCACCGGGACAGGGCCGATTCGAGGACCGGGGAGCTGTTTTTT
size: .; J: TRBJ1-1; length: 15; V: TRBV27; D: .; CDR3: CASSLLWGQNTEAFF; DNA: TGTGCCAGCAGTTTATTGTGGGGACAAAACACTGAAGCTTTCTTT
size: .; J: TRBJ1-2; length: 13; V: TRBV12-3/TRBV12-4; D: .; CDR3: CASSLGTDYGYTF; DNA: TGTGCCAGCAGTTTAGGGACGGACTATGGCTACACCTTC
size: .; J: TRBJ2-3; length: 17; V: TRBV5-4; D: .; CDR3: CASSAPGGFTSTDTQYF; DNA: TGTGCCAGCAGCGCGCCAGGTGGTTTTACGTCCACAGATACGCAGTATTTT
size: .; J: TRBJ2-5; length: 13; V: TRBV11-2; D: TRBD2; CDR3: CASRRSGEETQYF; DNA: TGTGCCAGCAGACGTAGCGGGGAAGAGACCCAGTACTTC
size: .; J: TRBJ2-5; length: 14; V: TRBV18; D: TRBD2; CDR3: CASSASGGKETQYF; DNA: TGTGCCAGCTCAGCTAGCGGGGGGAAAGAGACCCAGTACTTC
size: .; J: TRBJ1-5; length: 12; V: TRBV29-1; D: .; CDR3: CSVQEPNQPQHF; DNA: TGCAGCGTACAGGAGCCCAATCAGCCCCAGCATTTT
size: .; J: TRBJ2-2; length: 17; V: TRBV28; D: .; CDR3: CASSPIFPPGGTGELFF; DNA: TGTGCCAGCAGCCCCATCTTTCCACCCGGGGGCACCGGGGAGCTGTTTTTT
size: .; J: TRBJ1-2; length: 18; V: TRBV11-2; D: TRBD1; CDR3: CASSPILPGQDPPYGYTF; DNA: TGTGCCAGCAGCCCCATCCTCCCCGGACAGGACCCTCCCTATGGCTACACCTTC
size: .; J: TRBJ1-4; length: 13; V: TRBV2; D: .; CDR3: CASLRRGNEKLFF; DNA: TGTGCCAGCCTTAGACGGGGGAATGAAAAACTGTTTTTT
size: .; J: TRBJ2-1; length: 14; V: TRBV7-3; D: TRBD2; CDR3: CASSLRGAGNEQFF; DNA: TGTGCCAGCAGCTTGCGGGGGGCCGGCAATGAGCAGTTCTTC
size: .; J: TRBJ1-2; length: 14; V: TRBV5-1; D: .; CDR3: CASSEVELNYGYTF; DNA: TGCGCCAGCAGCGAGGTGGAGTTGAACTATGGCTACACCTTC
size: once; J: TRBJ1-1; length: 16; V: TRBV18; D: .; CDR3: CASSPPDRWSNTEAFF; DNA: TGTGCCAGCTCACCACCGGATAGGTGGAGCAACACTGAAGCTTTCTTT
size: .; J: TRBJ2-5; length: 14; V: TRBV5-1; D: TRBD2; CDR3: CASSLHGGQETQYF; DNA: TGCGCCAGCAGCTTGCACGGGGGGCAAGAGACCCAGTACTTC
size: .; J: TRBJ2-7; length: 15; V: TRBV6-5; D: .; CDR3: CASRGARTALGEQYF; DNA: TGTGCCAGCAGGGGGGCAAGGACGGCCCTTGGCGAGCAGTACTTC
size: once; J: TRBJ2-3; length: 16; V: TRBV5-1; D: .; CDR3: CASSLATGPSTDTQYF; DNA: TGCGCCAGCAGCTTGGCTACGGGACCGAGCACAGATACGCAGTATTTT
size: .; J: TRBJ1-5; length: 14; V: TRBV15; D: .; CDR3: CATSRVAGDQPQHF; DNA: TGTGCCACCAGCAGAGTGGCAGGGGATCAGCCCCAGCATTTT
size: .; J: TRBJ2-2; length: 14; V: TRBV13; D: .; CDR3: CASSFNLRSGELFF; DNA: TGTGCCAGCAGCTTTAACCTTCGTAGCGGGGAGCTGTTTTTT
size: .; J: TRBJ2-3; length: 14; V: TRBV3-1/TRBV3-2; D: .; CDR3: CASSQSGLADTQYF; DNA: TGTGCCAGCAGCCAATCGGGGTTGGCAGATACGCAGTATTTT
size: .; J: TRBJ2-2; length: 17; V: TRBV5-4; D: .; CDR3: CASSWKTSGGPTGELFF; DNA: TGTGCCAGCAGCTGGAAGACTAGTGGGGGGCCCACCGGGGAGCTGTTTTTT
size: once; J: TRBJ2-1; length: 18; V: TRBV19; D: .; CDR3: CASSILLSASDSYNEQFF; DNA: TGTGCCAGTAGTATTTTGTTATCGGCTAGTGATTCCTACAATGAGCAGTTCTTC
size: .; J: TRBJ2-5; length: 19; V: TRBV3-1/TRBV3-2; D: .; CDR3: CASSQVGGASGGIQETQYF; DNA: TGTGCCAGCAGCCAAGTAGGCGGCGCTAGTGGGGGGATCCAAGAGACCCAGTACTTC
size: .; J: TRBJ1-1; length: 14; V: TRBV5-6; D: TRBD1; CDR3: CASSLGGTGAEAFF; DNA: TGTGCCAGCAGCTTAGGGGGGACAGGGGCTGAAGCTTTCTTT
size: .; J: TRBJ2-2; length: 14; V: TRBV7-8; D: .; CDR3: CASSMLLGTGELFF; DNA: TGTGCCAGCAGCATGCTACTGGGCACCGGGGAGCTGTTTTTT
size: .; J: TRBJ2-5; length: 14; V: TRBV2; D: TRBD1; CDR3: CASRGTANQETQYF; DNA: TGTGCCAGCAGAGGGACAGCGAATCAAGAGACCCAGTACTTC